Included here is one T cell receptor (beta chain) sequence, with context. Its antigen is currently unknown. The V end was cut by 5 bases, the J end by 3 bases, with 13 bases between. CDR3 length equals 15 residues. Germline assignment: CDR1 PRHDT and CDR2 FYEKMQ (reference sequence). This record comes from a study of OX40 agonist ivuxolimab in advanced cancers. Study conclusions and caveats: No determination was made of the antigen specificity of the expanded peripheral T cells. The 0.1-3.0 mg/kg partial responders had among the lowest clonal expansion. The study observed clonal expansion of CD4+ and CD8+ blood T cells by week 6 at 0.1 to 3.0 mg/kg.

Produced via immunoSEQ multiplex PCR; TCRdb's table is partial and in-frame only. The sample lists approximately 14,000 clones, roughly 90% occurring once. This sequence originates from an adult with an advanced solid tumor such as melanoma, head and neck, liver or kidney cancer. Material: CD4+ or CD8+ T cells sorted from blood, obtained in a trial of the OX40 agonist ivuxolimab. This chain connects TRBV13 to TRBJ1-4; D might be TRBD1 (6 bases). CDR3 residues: CASSMVGAANEKLFF. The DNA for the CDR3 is TGTGCCAGCAGCATGGTGGGGGCGGCTAATGAAAAACTGTTTTTT.